What follows are 15 T cell receptor beta chains derived from one specimen sequenced in a study of graft-versus-host responses after intestinal transplantation. Libraries were prepared by immunoSEQ multiplex PCR; TCRdb keeps only in-frame clonotypes and omits some of them. The sample holds roughly 60,000 clones, about 90% seen once. The sample was PBMCs, taken around 120 days after intestinal transplantation. These receptors were taken from a human patient who received an intestinal transplant, so some T cells may come from the graft donor.

This chain joins TRBV10-1 and TRBJ1-2; the D is unclear. The V end lost 8 bases, the J end lost 1 base, and 17 bases lay between the germline ends. Germline-derived CDR1 and CDR2 are WNHNN and SYGVQD (reference sequence). The CDR3 covers 15 residues. The CDR3 region has the DNA TGCGCCAGCTCCCCGGGAGTGGGCCTTAACTATGGCTACACCTTC. It yields the protein CASSPGVGLNYGYTF.

The chain uses TRBV28 and TRBJ2-2; D remains ambiguous. CDR3 length equals 14 residues. V lost 7 bases to trimming and J lost 4 bases, with 13 bases between them. Germline CDR1 reads MDHEN; CDR2 reads SYDVKM. Written as DNA, the CDR3 is TGTGCCAGCAACGTCCATCATGGCACCGGGGAGCTGTTTTTT. Its translation is CASNVHHGTGELFF.

V usage is TRBV27 and J usage is TRBJ1-1; D is possibly TRBD1 (6 bases). Germline V gene lookup returns CDR1 MNHEY and CDR2 SMNVEV (reference sequence). This CDR3 comprises 13 residues. V was clipped by 7 bases and J by 1 base, with 10 bases between them. DNA of the CDR3: TGTGCCAGCACCCAAGGGGGGAACACTGAAGCTTTCTTT. Residues: CASTQGGNTEAFF.

V usage is TRBV10-3 and J usage is TRBJ2-3; 8 nucleotides agree with TRBD2. V shed 6 bases and J 2 bases; nucleotides not matched to a gene: 1. This CDR3 comprises 13 residues. CDR1 is ENHRY and CDR2 is SYGVKD in the germline V gene. The CDR3 DNA reads TGTGCCATCAGCGGGAGGGACACAGATACGCAGTATTTT. It codes for CAISGRDTDTQYF.

In DNA form, the CDR3 reads TGTGCCAGCAGTGGAGGACAGTTTTTCGGATACACCGGGGAGCTGTTTTTT. Translating gives CASSGGQFFGYTGELFF. The J gene is TRBJ2-2, the V gene TRBV2, with D maybe TRBD1 (6 bases). The V gene's germline CDR1 is SNHLY and CDR2 FYNNEI. V lost 4 bases and J lost 3, with 18 bases in between. The CDR3 extends over 17 amino acids.

The chain carries TRBV5-1 and TRBJ1-1; 8 bases agree with TRBD1. The CDR3 has 14 amino acids. The V and J ends lost 4 bases and 6 bases, in that order; junction bases with no gene match: 8. Germline V gene data show CDR1 as SGHRS and CDR2 as YFSETQ. CDR3 sequence: CASSHRDRTSEAFF. The CDR3 DNA follows: TGCGCCAGCAGCCACCGGGACAGGACATCTGAAGCTTTCTTT.

V usage is TRBV7-9 and J usage is TRBJ1-2; TRBD1 aligns across 9 bases. V lost 1 base to trimming and J lost 7 bases; unmatched junction nucleotides: 1. The CDR3 spans 13 residues. Looked up from germline, CDR1 is SEHNR and CDR2 is FQNEAQ (reference sequence). The CDR3 sequence: CASSLGTGVGYTF. In DNA, the CDR3 is TGTGCCAGCAGCTTAGGGACAGGGGTTGGCTACACCTTC.

This clone was counted only a few times. The chain uses TRBV10-3 and TRBJ2-3; D unclear. CDR1 and CDR2 (germline): ENHRY, SYGVKD. Trimming pared 3 bases from V and 1 base from J, leaving 11 bases between. The CDR3 length is 15 residues. CDR3 DNA: TGTGCCATCAGTGACTCCCAGCCTGGCACAGATACGCAGTATTTT. Amino acid sequence: CAISDSQPGTDTQYF.

The chain combines TRBV9 with TRBJ2-5; D perhaps matches TRBD2 (5 bases). The DNA end favors TRBJ2-7, so the J call may be wrong. The CDR3 loop spans 15 amino acids. Germline lookup yields CDR1 SGDLS and CDR2 YYNGEE. This chain's CDR3 is CASSGGARPTYEQYF. The CDR3 DNA is TGTGCCAGCAGCGGGGGAGCACGGCCTACCTACGAGCAGTACTTC.

This clone was detected only once. It is unclear where the CDR3 begins or ends on the DNA, so no DNA is shown, and the CDR3 is as TCRdb lists it. The genes are TRBV9 and TRBJ2-7; TRBD2 reflects the table's D call only, with no check against the DNA. From its first to its last residue, the CDR3 has 14 amino acids. CDR1 is SGDLS and CDR2 is YYNGEE in the germline V gene. CDR3 region: CASSVGAGAYERYF.

This chain connects TRBV10-1 to TRBJ2-1; the match to TRBD2 covers 10 bases. The germline CDR1 and CDR2 sequences are WNHNN and SYGVQD (reference sequence). This CDR3 spans 14 amino acids. V was pared by 4 bases and J by 8 bases, with 5 bases of the junction left unmatched. The CDR3 sequence: CASSASGSRDEQFF. The CDR3 DNA follows: TGCGCCAGCAGTGCTAGCGGGAGTAGGGATGAGCAGTTCTTC.

V gene TRBV5-6 combines with J gene TRBJ1-1; D unclear. Per germline, CDR1 SGHDT and CDR2 YYEEEE. This CDR3 region has 11 residues. Between the trimmed V and J ends, which lost 1 base and 8 bases, there was a span of 6 bases. For the CDR3, the DNA is TGTGCCAGCAGCTTGATAAGGGAAGCTTTCTTT. Protein sequence: CASSLIREAFF.

J is TRBJ2-2 and V is TRBV7-3, with 12 nucleotides matching TRBD2. CDR1 is SGHTA and CDR2 is FQGTGA in the germline V gene. Trimming at V came to 1 base and at J to 6 bases, leaving 6 bases not matched to a gene. CDR3 length: 17 amino acids. The CDR3 DNA reads TGTGCCAGCAGCTTAAGTTCCGCTAGCGGGAGGGCCGGGGAGCTGTTTTTT. Its protein product is CASSLSSASGRAGELFF. Full variable domain (missing parts from reference TRBV7-3 and TRBJ2-2): GAGVSQTPSNKVTEKGKYVELRCDPISGHTALYWYRQSLGQGPEFLIYFQGTGAADDSGLPNDRFFAVRPEGSVSTLKIQRTERGDSAVYLCASSLSSASGRAGELFFGEGSRLTVL.

About this clone: Other DNA variants within this sample encode the same CDR3. The chain joins TRBV6-6 to TRBJ2-1; either TRBD1 or TRBD2 may supply D (5 bases each). In germline, CDR1 is MNHNY, CDR2 SVGAGI (reference sequence). V was shortened by 0 bases and J by 4 bases, with 13 bases between the two germline ends. The CDR3 runs 16 residues. In DNA, the CDR3 is TGTGCCAGCAGTTACTCGGGACCCGCCCTATACAATGAGCAGTTCTTC. Protein sequence: CASSYSGPALYNEQFF.

V usage is TRBV28 and J usage is TRBJ1-1; D remains unclear. Trimming cost V 5 bases and J 8 bases, with 9 bases left between them. Germline CDR1 MDHEN, CDR2 SYDVKM. This CDR3 has 11 residues. The CDR3 nucleotides are TGTGCCAGCAGTGATGAAATGGAAGCTTTCTTT. Translated: CASSDEMEAFF. Supplemented by reference TRBV28 and TRBJ1-1, the full variable domain reads DVKVTQSSRYLVKRTGEKVFLECVQDMDHENMFWYRQDPGLGLRLIYFSYDVKMKEKGDIPEGYSVSREKKERFSLILESASTNQTSMYLCASSDEMEAFFGQGTRLTVV.